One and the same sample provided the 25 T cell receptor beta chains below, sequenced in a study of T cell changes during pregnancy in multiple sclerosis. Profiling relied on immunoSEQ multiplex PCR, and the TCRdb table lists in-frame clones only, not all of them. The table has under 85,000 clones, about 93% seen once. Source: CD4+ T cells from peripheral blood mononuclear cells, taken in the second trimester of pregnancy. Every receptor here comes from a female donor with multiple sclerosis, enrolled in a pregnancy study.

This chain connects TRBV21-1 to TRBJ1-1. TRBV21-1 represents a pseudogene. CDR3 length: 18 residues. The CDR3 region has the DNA TGTGCCAGCAGCAAAGCGCGGGGGACCCGAGGAGGAGACACTGAAGCTTTCTTT. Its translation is CASSKARGTRGGDTEAFF.

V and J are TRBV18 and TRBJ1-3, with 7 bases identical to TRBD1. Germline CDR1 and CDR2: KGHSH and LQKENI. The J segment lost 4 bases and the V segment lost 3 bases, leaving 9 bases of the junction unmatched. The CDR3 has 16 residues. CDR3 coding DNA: TGTGCCAGCTCACCTGGGACAGTTCGGTCCGGAAACACCATATATTTT. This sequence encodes CASSPGTVRSGNTIYF. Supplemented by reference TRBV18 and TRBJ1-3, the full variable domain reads NAGVMQNPRHLVRRRGQEARLRCSPMKGHSHVYWYRQLPEEGLKFMVYLQKENIIDESGMPKERFSAEFPKEGPSILRIQQVVRGDSAAYFCASSPGTVRSGNTIYFGEGSWLTVV.

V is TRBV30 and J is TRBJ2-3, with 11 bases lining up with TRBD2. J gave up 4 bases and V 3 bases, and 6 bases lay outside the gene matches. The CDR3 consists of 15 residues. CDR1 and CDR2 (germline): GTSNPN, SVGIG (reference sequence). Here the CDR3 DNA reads TGTGCCTGGAGACTAGCGGGGGCTCGGGCAGATACGCAGTATTTT. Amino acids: CAWRLAGARADTQYF.

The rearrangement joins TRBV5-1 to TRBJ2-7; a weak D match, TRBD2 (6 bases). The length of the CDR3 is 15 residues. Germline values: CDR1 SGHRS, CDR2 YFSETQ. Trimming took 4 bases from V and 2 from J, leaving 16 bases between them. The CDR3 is CASSPGEGATYEQYF. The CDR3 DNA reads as TGCGCCAGCAGCCCGGGGGAAGGGGCGACCTACGAGCAGTACTTC.

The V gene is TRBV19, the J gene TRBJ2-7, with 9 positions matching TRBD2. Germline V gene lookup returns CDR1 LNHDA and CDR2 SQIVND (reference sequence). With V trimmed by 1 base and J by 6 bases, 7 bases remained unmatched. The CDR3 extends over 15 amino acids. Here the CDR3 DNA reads TGTGCCAGTAGTATAGCCTCGCGGGAGGGCTCCGAGCAGTACTTC. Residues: CASSIASREGSEQYF.

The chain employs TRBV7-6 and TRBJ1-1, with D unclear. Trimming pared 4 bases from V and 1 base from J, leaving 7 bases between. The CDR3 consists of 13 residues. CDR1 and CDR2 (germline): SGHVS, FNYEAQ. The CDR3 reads CASSSLPNTEAFF. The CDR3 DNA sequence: TGTGCCAGCAGCTCCCTCCCGAACACTGAAGCTTTCTTT. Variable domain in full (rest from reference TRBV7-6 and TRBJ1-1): GAGVSQSPRYKVTKRGQDVALRCDPISGHVSLYWYRQALGQGPEFLTYFNYEAQQDKSGLPNDRFSAERPEGSISTLTIQRTEQRDSAMYRCASSSLPNTEAFFGQGTRLTVV.

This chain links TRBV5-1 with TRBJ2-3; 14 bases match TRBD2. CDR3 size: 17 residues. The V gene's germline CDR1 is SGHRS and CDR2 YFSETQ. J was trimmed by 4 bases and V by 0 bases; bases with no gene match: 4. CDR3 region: CASSLALTSGGADTQYF. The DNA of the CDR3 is TGCGCCAGCAGCTTGGCCCTGACTAGCGGGGGGGCAGATACGCAGTATTTT.

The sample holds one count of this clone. The CDR3 DNA is TGTGCCAGCAGTCGACCTTATGACGGGAAAGGTTCACTAGCCAAAAACATTCAGTACTTC. Protein product: CASSRPYDGKGSLAKNIQYF. The chain links TRBV28 to TRBJ2-4; weak D call: TRBD2 (5 bases). The CDR3 sequence is 20 residues long. Germline CDR1 and CDR2: MDHEN and SYDVKM. V lost 5 bases to trimming and J lost 0 bases, with 26 bases between them.

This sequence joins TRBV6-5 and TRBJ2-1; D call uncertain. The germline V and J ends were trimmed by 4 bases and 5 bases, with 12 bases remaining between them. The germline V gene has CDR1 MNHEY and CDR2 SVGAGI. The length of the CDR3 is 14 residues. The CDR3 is CASSSQAFHNEQFF. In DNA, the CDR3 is TGTGCCAGCAGTTCCCAAGCGTTCCACAATGAGCAGTTCTTC.

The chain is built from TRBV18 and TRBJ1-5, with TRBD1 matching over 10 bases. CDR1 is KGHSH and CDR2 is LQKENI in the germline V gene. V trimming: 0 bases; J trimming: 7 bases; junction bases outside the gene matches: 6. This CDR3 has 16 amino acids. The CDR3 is CASSPPGTGVGQPQHF. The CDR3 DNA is TGTGCCAGCTCACCACCAGGGACAGGGGTAGGGCAGCCCCAGCATTTT.

The CDR3 sequence is CSVGAAGGVSSYNEQFF. The CDR3 DNA follows: TGCAGCGTTGGGGCGGCGGGCGGGGTGAGCTCCTACAATGAGCAGTTCTTC. The genes are TRBV29-1 and TRBJ2-1; a possible D gene is TRBD2 (6 bases). In germline, CDR1 is SQVTM, CDR2 ANQGSEA. This CDR3 contains 17 residues. V dropped 4 bases and J dropped 0 bases, with 19 bases sitting between them.

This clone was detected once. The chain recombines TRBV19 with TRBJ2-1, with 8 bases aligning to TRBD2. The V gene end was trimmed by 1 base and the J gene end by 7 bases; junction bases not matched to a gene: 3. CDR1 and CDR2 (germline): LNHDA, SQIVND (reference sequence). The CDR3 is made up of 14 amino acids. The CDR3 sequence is CASSIGLAGNEQFF. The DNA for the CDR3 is TGTGCCAGTAGTATAGGCCTAGCGGGTAATGAGCAGTTCTTC.

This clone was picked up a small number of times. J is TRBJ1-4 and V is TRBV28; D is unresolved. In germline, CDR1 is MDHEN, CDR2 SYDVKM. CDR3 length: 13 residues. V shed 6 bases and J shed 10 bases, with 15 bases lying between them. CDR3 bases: TGTGCCAGCAGGTACCCTAATGATGGAAAACTGTTTTTT. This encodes CASRYPNDGKLFF.

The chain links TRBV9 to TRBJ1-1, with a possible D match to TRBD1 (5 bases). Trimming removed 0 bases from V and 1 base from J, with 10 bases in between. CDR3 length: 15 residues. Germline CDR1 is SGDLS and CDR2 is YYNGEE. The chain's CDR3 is CASSVEKGPNTEAFF. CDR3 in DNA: TGTGCCAGCAGCGTAGAAAAGGGGCCGAACACTGAAGCTTTCTTT. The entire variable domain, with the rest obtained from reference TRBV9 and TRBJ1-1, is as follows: DSGVTQTPKHLITATGQRVTLRCSPRSGDLSVYWYQQSLDQGLQFLIQYYNGEERAKGNILERFSAQQFPDLHSELNLSSLELGDSALYFCASSVEKGPNTEAFFGQGTRLTVV.

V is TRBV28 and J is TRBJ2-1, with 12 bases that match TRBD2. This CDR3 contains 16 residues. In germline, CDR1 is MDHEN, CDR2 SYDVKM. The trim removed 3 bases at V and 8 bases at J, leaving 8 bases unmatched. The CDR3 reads CASSFRLAGDLDEQFF. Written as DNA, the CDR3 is TGTGCCAGCAGTTTCCGACTAGCGGGAGATTTAGATGAGCAGTTCTTC. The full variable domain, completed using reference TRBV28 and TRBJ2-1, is DVKVTQSSRYLVKRTGEKVFLECVQDMDHENMFWYRQDPGLGLRLIYFSYDVKMKEKGDIPEGYSVSREKKERFSLILESASTNQTSMYLCASSFRLAGDLDEQFFGPGTRLTVL.

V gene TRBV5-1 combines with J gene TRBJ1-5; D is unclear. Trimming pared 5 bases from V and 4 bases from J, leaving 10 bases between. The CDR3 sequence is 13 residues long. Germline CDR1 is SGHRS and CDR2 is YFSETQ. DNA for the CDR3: TGCGCCAGCAGGCCTGACTGGAATCAGCCCCAGCATTTT. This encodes CASRPDWNQPQHF.

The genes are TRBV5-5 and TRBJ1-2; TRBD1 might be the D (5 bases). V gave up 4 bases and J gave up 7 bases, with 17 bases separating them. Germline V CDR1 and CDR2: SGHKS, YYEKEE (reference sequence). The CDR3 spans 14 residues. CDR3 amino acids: CASSPGNLGGGYTF. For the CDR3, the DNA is TGTGCCAGCAGCCCCGGAAACCTGGGGGGTGGCTACACCTTC.

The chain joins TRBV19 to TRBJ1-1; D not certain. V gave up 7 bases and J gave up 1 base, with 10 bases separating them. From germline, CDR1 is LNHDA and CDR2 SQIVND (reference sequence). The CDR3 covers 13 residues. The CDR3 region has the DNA TGTGCCAGTAAAAGGGAGGGGAACACTGAAGCTTTCTTT. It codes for CASKREGNTEAFF.

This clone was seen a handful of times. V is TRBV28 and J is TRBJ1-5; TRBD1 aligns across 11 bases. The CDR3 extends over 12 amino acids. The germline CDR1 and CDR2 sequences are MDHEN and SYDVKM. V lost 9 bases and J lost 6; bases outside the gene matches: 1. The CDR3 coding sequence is TGTGCCAGTGGGACAGGGGGTCAGCCCCAGCATTTT. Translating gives CASGTGGQPQHF.

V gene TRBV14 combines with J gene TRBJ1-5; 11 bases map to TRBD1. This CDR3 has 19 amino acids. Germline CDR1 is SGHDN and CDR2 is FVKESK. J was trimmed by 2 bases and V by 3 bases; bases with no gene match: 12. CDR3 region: CASSQQGQGEPGGNQPQHF. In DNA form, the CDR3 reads TGTGCCAGCAGCCAGCAGGGACAGGGGGAACCAGGGGGCAATCAGCCCCAGCATTTT.

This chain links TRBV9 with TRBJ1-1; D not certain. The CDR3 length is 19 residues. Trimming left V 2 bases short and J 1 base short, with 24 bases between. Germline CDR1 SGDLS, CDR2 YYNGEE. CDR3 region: CASSVSLQAPGGWNTEAFF. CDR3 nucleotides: TGTGCCAGCAGCGTCTCGCTTCAGGCGCCCGGAGGGTGGAACACTGAAGCTTTCTTT.

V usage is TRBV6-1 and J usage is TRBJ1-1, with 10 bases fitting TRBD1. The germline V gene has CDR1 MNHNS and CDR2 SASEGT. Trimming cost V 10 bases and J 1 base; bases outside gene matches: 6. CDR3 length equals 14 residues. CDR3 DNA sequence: TGTGCCACCGGGGACAGGGGAGGGAACACTGAAGCTTTCTTT. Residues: CATGDRGGNTEAFF.

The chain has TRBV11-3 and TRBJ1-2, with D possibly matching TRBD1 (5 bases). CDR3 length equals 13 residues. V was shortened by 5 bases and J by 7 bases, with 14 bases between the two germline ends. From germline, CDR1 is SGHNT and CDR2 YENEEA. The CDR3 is CASSPSEGLGYTF. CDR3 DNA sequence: TGTGCCAGCAGCCCCTCGGAGGGGCTTGGCTACACCTTC.

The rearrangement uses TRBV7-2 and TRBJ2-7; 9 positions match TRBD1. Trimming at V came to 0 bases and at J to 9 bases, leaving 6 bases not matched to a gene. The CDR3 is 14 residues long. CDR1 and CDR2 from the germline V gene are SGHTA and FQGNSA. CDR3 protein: CASSLAGQGTTQYF. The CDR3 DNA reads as TGTGCCAGCAGCTTAGCGGGACAGGGTACTACGCAGTACTTC.

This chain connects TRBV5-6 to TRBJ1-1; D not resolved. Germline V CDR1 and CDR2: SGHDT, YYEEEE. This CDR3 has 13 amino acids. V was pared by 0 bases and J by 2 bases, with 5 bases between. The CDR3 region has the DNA TGTGCCAGCAGCTTGGGGAGAAACACTGAAGCTTTCTTT. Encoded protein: CASSLGRNTEAFF.